This T cell receptor (beta chain) is drawn from a study of cytomegalovirus exposure and HLA in healthy donors. Regarding the study as a whole: In an earlier analysis, most TCR beta V segments were productive about 87% or about 30% of the time. A later analysis by the authors found several of the most significant clusters apparently linked to common viral pathogens. Later work found that TCR association rates differed between HLA loci; DRB1 had the most and HLA-C the fewest.

With 60 Vbeta and 13 Jbeta primers, the PCR was carried out. The assay was immunoSEQ multiplex PCR, and TCRdb's table has in-frame clones only and misses some. This sample has 200,000 to 250,000 clones; 80% to 85% occur once, and the top ten carry 2.5% to 3%. The CDR3 has 14 amino acids. J lost 3 bases, V lost 5 bases, and 5 bases had no gene match. Germline lookup yields CDR1 SGHRS and CDR2 YFSETQ. Worth noting for this clone: Its target is unknown.

The rearrangement joins TRBV5-1 to TRBJ1-2; 9 bases match TRBD1. The origin of this receptor is a woman between 40 and 50 years old in good health and CMV-seronegative. Sequencing input: PBMCs. This chain's CDR3 is CASSPGTGHYGYTF. For the CDR3, the DNA is TGCGCCAGCAGTCCCGGGACAGGGCACTATGGCTACACCTTC.